A selection of T cell receptor beta chains follows, all from one sample in a study of Ad26.COV2.S vaccination and SARS-CoV-2 variants. Sequencing used immunoSEQ multiplex PCR; TCRdb keeps in-frame clones, though not all of them. The sample lists hundreds of thousands of clones; 80% to 90% were seen once. Sample: peripheral blood, taken in a trial of Ad26.COV2.S vaccine versus placebo. The receptors derive from a person between 18 and 59 years old who received the Ad26.COV2.S COVID-19 vaccine or a placebo. Both conserved end residues are part of each CDR3. Clone size appears in some rows only: once, few, many, or a class for an expanded clone.

v_gene,abundance,j_gene,CDR3aa
TRBV4-1,NA,TRBJ1-5,CASSHLPQGDQPQHF
TRBV6-5,NA,TRBJ2-7,CASTKQGEQYF
TRBV29-1,NA,TRBJ2-2,CSVKPADTGELFF
TRBV6-5,once,TRBJ1-4,CASLGRNEKLFF
TRBV20-1,NA,TRBJ2-2,CSARGAGELFF
TRBV5-8,NA,TRBJ1-5,CASSLRGDQPQHF
TRBV30,NA,TRBJ2-2,CAWRGPGTGELFF
TRBV5-1,NA,TRBJ2-3,CASSLKILLARGTDTQYF
TRBV4-2,NA,TRBJ1-2,CASSQGRDGYTF
TRBV3-1/TRBV3-2,NA,TRBJ1-2,CASSQDAGKYGYTF
TRBV6-9,NA,TRBJ2-7,CASTNCSDRVEEITYEQYF
TRBV20-1,NA,TRBJ1-2,CSATGGGYTF
TRBV7-9,NA,TRBJ2-3,CASSLQGGLTDTQYF
TRBV9,NA,TRBJ2-1,CASSANNEQFF
TRBV7-2,NA,TRBJ1-1,CASSLGVGTEAFF
TRBV3-1/TRBV3-2,NA,TRBJ2-1,CASSQDLGNEQFF
TRBV7-6,NA,TRBJ2-7,CASSLAGTFMGEQYF